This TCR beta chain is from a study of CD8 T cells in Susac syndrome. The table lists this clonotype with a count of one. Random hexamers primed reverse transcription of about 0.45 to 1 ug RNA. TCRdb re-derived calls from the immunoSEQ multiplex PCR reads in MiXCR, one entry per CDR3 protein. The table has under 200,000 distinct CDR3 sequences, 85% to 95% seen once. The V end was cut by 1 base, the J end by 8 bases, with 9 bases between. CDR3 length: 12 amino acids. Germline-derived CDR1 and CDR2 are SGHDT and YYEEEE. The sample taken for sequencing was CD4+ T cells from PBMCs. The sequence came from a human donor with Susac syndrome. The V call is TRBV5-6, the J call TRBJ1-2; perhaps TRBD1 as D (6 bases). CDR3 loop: CASSLNRDGYTF. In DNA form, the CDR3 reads TGTGCCAGCAGCTTGAACAGGGACGGCTACACCTTC.